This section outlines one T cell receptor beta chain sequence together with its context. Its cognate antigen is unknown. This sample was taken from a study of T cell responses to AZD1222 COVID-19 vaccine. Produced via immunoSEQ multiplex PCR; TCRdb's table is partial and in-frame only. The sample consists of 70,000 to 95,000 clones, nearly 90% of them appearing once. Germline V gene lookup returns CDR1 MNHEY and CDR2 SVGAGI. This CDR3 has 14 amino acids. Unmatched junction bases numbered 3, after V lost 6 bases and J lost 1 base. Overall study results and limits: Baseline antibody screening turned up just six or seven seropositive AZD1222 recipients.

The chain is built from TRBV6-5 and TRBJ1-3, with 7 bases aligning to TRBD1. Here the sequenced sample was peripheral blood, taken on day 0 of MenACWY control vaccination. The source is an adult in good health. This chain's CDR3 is CASSRRGSGNTIYF. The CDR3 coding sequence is TGTGCCAGCAGCCGCAGGGGGTCTGGAAACACCATATATTTT.